Given below is one TCR beta chain in context. Its specificity is unknown. This sample stems from a study of T cell responses to AZD1222 COVID-19 vaccine. This table comes from immunoSEQ multiplex PCR, and its TCRdb copy is limited to in-frame clones, with some not included. There are more than 110,000 clones in the sample, with about 2.2% held by the top ten. Overall study results and limits: Clonal diversity may have been underestimated in mostly white British donors.

The V end lost 7 bases, the J end lost 5 bases, and 14 bases lay between the germline ends. The CDR3 is made up of 14 amino acids. Germline loops: CDR1 SNHLY, CDR2 FYNNEI. This sequence joins TRBV2 and TRBJ1-4; D is unclear. The receptor's source is an adult in good health. Sequences were obtained from peripheral blood. Here the CDR3 reads CASNIRRGNEKLFF. CDR3 coding DNA: TGTGCCAGCAATATTCGACGGGGAAATGAAAAACTGTTTTTT.